The 32 T cell receptor beta chains presented below share a single source sample, sequenced in a study of blood T cell repertoires in COVID-19. This table comes from immunoSEQ multiplex PCR, and its TCRdb copy is limited to in-frame clones, with some not included. The table shows some 350,000 clones, with around 91% occurring only once. The specimen was peripheral blood. These receptors all stem from a woman aged 18 to 35 who had recovered from COVID-19.

The J gene is TRBJ2-7, the V gene TRBV14; TRBD2 agrees at 8 bases. Unmatched junction bases numbered 6, after V lost 4 bases and J lost 4 bases. CDR1 is SGHDN and CDR2 is FVKESK in the germline V gene. CDR3 length: 14 amino acids. CDR3 sequence: CASSPGGRAYEQYV. In DNA, the CDR3 is TGTGCCAGCAGCCCGGGGGGGAGGGCTTACGAGCAGTACGTC.

The genes are TRBV7-2 and TRBJ2-2; 8 bases line up with TRBD2. CDR1 and CDR2 from the germline V gene are SGHTA and FQGNSA. This CDR3 is 19 amino acids long. Trimming at V came to 5 bases and at J to 6 bases, leaving 20 bases not matched to a gene. For the CDR3, the DNA is TGTGCCAGCAGCCCAACGACAACTAGCGGCGTTACTAGAGCCGGGGAGCTGTTTTTT. Translated, it gives CASSPTTTSGVTRAGELFF.

The genes are TRBV5-1 and TRBJ2-1; 8 bases agree with TRBD2. J gave up 2 bases and V 3 bases, and 13 bases lay outside the gene matches. There are 18 residues in the CDR3. Per germline, CDR1 SGHRS and CDR2 YFSETQ. The CDR3 spells CASSWSIGREETYNEQFF. In nucleotides, the CDR3 is TGCGCCAGCAGCTGGTCCATCGGGCGGGAGGAAACCTACAATGAGCAGTTCTTC.

The chain carries TRBV6-2 or TRBV6-3 and TRBJ2-5; possibly TRBD1 for D (5 bases). With 4 bases removed from V and 5 bases from J, the gap between germline ends came to 8 bases. Germline lookup yields CDR1 MNHEY and CDR2 SVGEGT. The CDR3 consists of 12 residues. The CDR3 region has the DNA TGTGCCAGCAGTTGGGCAGGGGAGACCCAGTACTTC. It encodes CASSWAGETQYF.

The rearrangement links TRBV3-1 (or the pseudogene TRBV3-2) to TRBJ2-5; a possible D gene is TRBD2 (5 bases). CDR3 length: 14 residues. V lost 0 bases and J lost 5, with 10 bases in between. Looked up from germline, CDR1 is LGHDT and CDR2 is YNNKEL (reference sequence). The CDR3 DNA reads TGTGCCAGCAGCCAAGATTTAACGGGGGAGACCCAGTACTTC. As protein: CASSQDLTGETQYF.

The chain has TRBV3-1 (or the pseudogene TRBV3-2) and TRBJ1-2; D uncertain. Deletions cut 1 base from V and 7 bases from J, with 16 bases between. Looked up from germline, CDR1 is LGHDT and CDR2 is YNNKEL (reference sequence). The CDR3 spans 15 residues. As DNA, the CDR3 is TGTGCCAGCAGCCAAGCATCATTCGGGGTCGGTGGCTACACCTTC. Its protein product is CASSQASFGVGGYTF.

V usage is TRBV9 and J usage is TRBJ2-1; possibly TRBD2 for D (5 bases). The germline V gene encodes CDR1 SGDLS and CDR2 YYNGEE. V lost 3 bases and J lost 0, with 16 bases in between. The CDR3 sequence is 17 residues long. CDR3 in amino acids: CASSATVAPSSYNEQFF. DNA of the CDR3: TGTGCCAGCAGCGCCACGGTAGCGCCGAGCTCCTACAATGAGCAGTTCTTC.

The genes are TRBV18 and TRBJ1-1; 7 nucleotides agree with TRBD1. The V gene end was trimmed by 8 bases and the J gene end by 4 bases; junction bases not matched to a gene: 7. Germline assignment: CDR1 KGHSH and CDR2 LQKENI. The CDR3 has 13 amino acids. CDR3 sequence (DNA): TGTGCCAGCGCAGAAGCAGGGGGCACTGAAGCTTTCTTT. Translating it yields CASAEAGGTEAFF.

V usage is TRBV10-2 and J usage is TRBJ2-3; no definite D call. Per the germline V gene, CDR1 is WSHSY and CDR2 is SAAADI. The V end lost 8 bases, the J end lost 1 base, and 10 bases lay between the germline ends. This CDR3 comprises 13 residues. The CDR3 DNA reads as TGCGCCAGCGGCCCCCCTCGCACAGATACGCAGTATTTT. Protein: CASGPPRTDTQYF.

The V gene is TRBV6-5, the J gene TRBJ2-3; 9 nucleotides line up with TRBD1. Trimming removed 6 bases from V and 4 bases from J; junction bases left unmatched: 8. Germline CDR1 MNHEY, CDR2 SVGAGI. The CDR3 has 15 residues. The CDR3 coding sequence is TGTGCCAGCAGCCGTGGGGGACAGGGACCAGATACGCAGTATTTT. Protein product: CASSRGGQGPDTQYF.

The table lists this clone with a count of one. The chain has TRBV5-8 and TRBJ2-5; 7 bases agree with TRBD2. The ends lost 4 bases at V and 5 bases at J; junction bases unmatched: 8. The germline CDR1 and CDR2 sequences are SGHTS and YDEGEE. CDR3 length: 14 residues. Here the CDR3 reads CASSKGLSAETQYF. In nucleotides, the CDR3 is TGTGCCAGCAGCAAGGGACTATCTGCCGAGACCCAGTACTTC.

V and J are TRBV5-6 and TRBJ1-1, with TRBD1 as a possible D gene (6 bases). The V gene lost 0 bases and the J gene lost 0 bases, with 15 bases spanning the gap. From germline, CDR1 is SGHDT and CDR2 YYEEEE. The CDR3 extends over 17 amino acids. Here the CDR3 reads CASSLALAGVLNTEAFF. CDR3 coding DNA: TGTGCCAGCAGCTTGGCCCTGGCAGGGGTATTGAACACTGAAGCTTTCTTT.

V is TRBV4-1 and J is TRBJ1-1; no firm D call. Trimming shortened V by 2 bases and J by 0 bases, and 7 bases separated the two germline ends. The germline V gene encodes CDR1 MGHRA and CDR2 YSYEKL. The CDR3 runs to 14 residues. CDR3 protein: CASSQFPMNTEAFF. The CDR3 bases are TGCGCCAGCAGCCAATTTCCTATGAACACTGAAGCTTTCTTT.

The chain combines TRBV5-1 with TRBJ2-1; 7 bases are shared with TRBD1. J lost 0 bases, V lost 4 bases, and 10 bases had no gene match. Looked up from germline, CDR1 is SGHRS and CDR2 is YFSETQ. The CDR3 totals 17 residues. CDR3 nucleotides: TGCGCCAGCAGCGCCTGGACAGGACAAAGCTCCTACAATGAGCAGTTCTTC. Its translation is CASSAWTGQSSYNEQFF. Full variable domain (rest looked up from reference TRBV5-1 and TRBJ2-1): KAGVTQTPRYLIKTRGQQVTLSCSPISGHRSVSWYQQTPGQGLQFLFEYFSETQRNKGNFPGRFSGRQFSNSRSEMNVSTLELGDSALYLCASSAWTGQSSYNEQFFGPGTRLTVL.

The chain employs TRBV9 and TRBJ1-4; D ambiguous. The CDR3 loop spans 15 amino acids. V was pared by 7 bases and J by 1 base, with 14 bases between. Germline assignment: CDR1 SGDLS and CDR2 YYNGEE. CDR3 coding DNA: TGTGCCAGCGGCGGCGGGCGGGGAACTAATGAAAAACTGTTTTTT. Protein: CASGGGRGTNEKLFF. Based on the CDR3 plus reference TRBV9 and TRBJ1-4, the full variable domain is DSGVTQTPKHLITATGQRVTLRCSPRSGDLSVYWYQQSLDQGLQFLIQYYNGEERAKGNILERFSAQQFPDLHSELNLSSLELGDSALYFCASGGGRGTNEKLFFGSGTQLSVL.

The rearrangement uses TRBV19 and TRBJ2-1; D gene unclear. V was trimmed by 2 bases and J by 0 bases, leaving 14 bases between them. The CDR3 length is 17 residues. Germline CDR1 LNHDA, CDR2 SQIVND (reference sequence). CDR3 loop: CASSISSGTDSYNEQFF. The CDR3 DNA sequence: TGTGCCAGTAGTATATCTTCCGGTACAGACTCCTACAATGAGCAGTTCTTC.

The chain recombines TRBV29-1 with TRBJ1-1; D perhaps matches TRBD1 (6 bases). V shed 0 bases and J shed 4 bases, with 21 bases lying between them. The CDR3 has 17 amino acids. In germline, CDR1 is SQVTM, CDR2 ANQGSEA. CDR3 protein: CSVEDTGQGWLSTEAFF. CDR3 DNA sequence: TGCAGCGTTGAAGATACCGGCCAGGGGTGGCTGAGCACTGAAGCTTTCTTT. The full variable domain, in which reference TRBV29-1 and TRBJ1-1 provide the parts outside the CDR3, is SAVISQKPSRDICQRGTSLTIQCQVDSQVTMMFWYRQQPGQSLTLIATANQGSEATYESGFVIDKFPISRPNLTFSTLTVSNMSPEDSSIYLCSVEDTGQGWLSTEAFFGQGTRLTVV.

V usage is TRBV12-2 and J usage is TRBJ2-3; the tabulated D call, TRBD2, remains unverified against the DNA. TRBV12-2 is labeled a pseudogene. The length of the CDR3 is 16 residues. CDR3 bases: TGTGCAAGTCCCCCAAAGACTACTACTAGCACAGATACGCAGTATTTT. Its translation: CASPPKTTTSTDTQYF.

The chain joins TRBV6-2 or TRBV6-3 to TRBJ2-5; weak D call: TRBD1 (5 bases). From germline, CDR1 is MNHEY and CDR2 SVGEGT. V was trimmed by 3 bases and J by 2 bases, leaving 13 bases between them. This CDR3 spans 15 amino acids. CDR3 protein: CASSYHYAGQETQYF. The CDR3 DNA is TGTGCCAGCAGTTATCATTATGCAGGGCAAGAGACCCAGTACTTC.

J is TRBJ1-5 and V is TRBV7-8; D may be TRBD1 (6 bases). Germline V gene data show CDR1 as SGHVS and CDR2 as FQNEAQ. This CDR3 is built from 18 residues. With 1 base removed from V and 2 bases from J, the gap between germline ends came to 18 bases. As DNA, the CDR3 is TGTGCCAGCAGCTTAGACTTGTCTTTCCGACAGGGCAATCAGCCCCAGCATTTT. It is translated as CASSLDLSFRQGNQPQHF.

The V gene is TRBV13, the J gene TRBJ1-2; TRBD1 is a possible D gene (6 bases). Germline V lookup: CDR1 PRHDT, CDR2 FYEKMQ (reference sequence). The V gene lost 4 bases and the J gene lost 7 bases, with 25 bases spanning the gap. There are 17 residues in the CDR3. The CDR3 region is CASSYDGGTRLFGGYTF. CDR3 sequence (DNA): TGTGCCAGCAGCTACGACGGTGGGACACGGCTTTTTGGTGGCTACACCTTC.

V usage is TRBV14 and J usage is TRBJ2-1, with 8 bases matching TRBD1. The CDR3 is 15 residues long. Germline V gene lookup returns CDR1 SGHDN and CDR2 FVKESK. Trimming took 1 base from V and 6 from J; bases not matched to a gene: 5. CDR3 DNA: TGTGCCAGCAGCCAAGTGACAGGGGCGGGCAATGAGCAGTTCTTC. Translated: CASSQVTGAGNEQFF. The variable domain in full, with the rest retrieved from reference TRBV14 and TRBJ2-1, is EAGVTQFPSHSVIEKGQTVTLRCDPISGHDNLYWYRRVMGKEIKFLLHFVKESKQDESGMPNNRFLAERTGGTYSTLKVQPAELEDSGVYFCASSQVTGAGNEQFFGPGTRLTVL.

This clone showed up just once. This chain links TRBV5-8 with TRBJ2-1; no definite D call. V was shortened by 0 bases and J by 2 bases, with 6 bases between the two germline ends. The CDR3 totals 14 residues. In germline, CDR1 is SGHTS, CDR2 YDEGEE. CDR3 DNA: TGTGCCAGCAGCTTGGGGAGAACCTACAATGAGCAGTTCTTC. Protein: CASSLGRTYNEQFF.

The CDR3 DNA reads TGTGCCAGCTCACCACGAGGGACAGGGGCAACTAATGAAAAACTGTTTTTT. Translated: CASSPRGTGATNEKLFF. The chain employs TRBV18 and TRBJ1-4; 10 bases align to TRBD1. The CDR3 is made up of 17 amino acids. Germline assignment: CDR1 KGHSH and CDR2 LQKENI. V lost 1 base to trimming and J lost 0 bases; unmatched junction nucleotides: 2.

The rearrangement uses TRBV15 and TRBJ2-2, with TRBD2 identical over 7 bases. Germline V gives CDR1 LNHNV, CDR2 YYDKDF (reference sequence). After removal of 0 bases from V and 2 bases from J, the junction contained 6 bases not matched to a gene. The CDR3 is 17 residues long. The CDR3 bases are TGTGCCACCAGCAGAGAAACGGGACTAACAAACACCGGGGAGCTGTTTTTT. Amino acids: CATSRETGLTNTGELFF.

The chain combines TRBV7-2 with TRBJ2-1, with D possibly being TRBD1 (6 bases). In germline, CDR1 is SGHTA, CDR2 FQGNSA. V lost 1 base and J lost 7, with 17 bases in between. The CDR3 runs to 16 residues. The CDR3 coding sequence is TGTGCCAGCAGCTTAGGAGGGGGACCCCCCAGGAATGAGCAGTTCTTC. This codes for CASSLGGGPPRNEQFF.

This clone appeared a single time. The chain has TRBV15 and TRBJ1-2, with D uncertain. Germline V CDR1 and CDR2: LNHNV, YYDKDF (reference sequence). Trimming removed 0 bases at V and 1 base at J, with 6 bases between. This CDR3 is 14 amino acids long. Here the CDR3 reads CATSREAFNYGYTF. The CDR3 DNA follows: TGTGCCACCAGCAGAGAGGCATTTAACTATGGCTACACCTTC.

The CDR3 sequence is CASSPPVSSIDEQFF. CDR3 coding DNA: TGTGCCAGCAGCCCCCCAGTATCATCGATCGATGAGCAGTTCTTC. The chain couples TRBV7-9 to TRBJ2-1; no definite D call. With 5 bases removed from V and 8 bases from J, the gap between germline ends came to 19 bases. The CDR3 runs 15 residues. The germline V gene encodes CDR1 SEHNR and CDR2 FQNEAQ (reference sequence).

The chain has TRBV2 and TRBJ2-7, with a tentative D call TRBD1 (6 bases). V lost 3 bases and J lost 6, with 18 bases in between. This CDR3 is built from 15 residues. CDR1 SNHLY and CDR2 FYNNEI come from the germline V gene. The chain's CDR3 is CASSELGRGVSEQYV. DNA for the CDR3: TGTGCCAGCAGTGAGTTGGGCAGGGGAGTTTCCGAGCAGTACGTC.

This sequence joins TRBV5-6 and TRBJ2-7, with D maybe TRBD1 (5 bases). CDR3 length: 17 residues. Deletions cut 4 bases from V and 2 bases from J, with 22 bases between. Germline CDR1 and CDR2: SGHDT and YYEEEE. In DNA form, the CDR3 reads TGTGCCAGCAGCACAACAGGTCCCAACCCCCTGGCCTACGAGCAGTACGTC. Protein sequence: CASSTTGPNPLAYEQYV.

The rearrangement uses TRBV20-1 and TRBJ2-2; TRBD2 might be the D (6 bases). V shed 3 bases and J shed 3 bases, with 14 bases lying between them. From germline, CDR1 is DFQATT and CDR2 SNEGSKA (reference sequence). The CDR3 extends over 15 amino acids. For the CDR3, the DNA is TGCAGTGCTAGTTCCGGGAGCCCCGACACCGGGGAGCTGTTTTTT. It encodes CSASSGSPDTGELFF.

The chain recombines TRBV4-1 with TRBJ1-5; tentatively, D is TRBD1 (6 bases). From germline, CDR1 is MGHRA and CDR2 YSYEKL. The V end was cut by 6 bases, the J end by 0 bases, with 12 bases between. The length of the CDR3 is 15 residues. CDR3 sequence (DNA): TGCGCCAGCAGAACGACAGGAGATAGCAATCAGCCCCAGCATTTT. Its translation: CASRTTGDSNQPQHF.